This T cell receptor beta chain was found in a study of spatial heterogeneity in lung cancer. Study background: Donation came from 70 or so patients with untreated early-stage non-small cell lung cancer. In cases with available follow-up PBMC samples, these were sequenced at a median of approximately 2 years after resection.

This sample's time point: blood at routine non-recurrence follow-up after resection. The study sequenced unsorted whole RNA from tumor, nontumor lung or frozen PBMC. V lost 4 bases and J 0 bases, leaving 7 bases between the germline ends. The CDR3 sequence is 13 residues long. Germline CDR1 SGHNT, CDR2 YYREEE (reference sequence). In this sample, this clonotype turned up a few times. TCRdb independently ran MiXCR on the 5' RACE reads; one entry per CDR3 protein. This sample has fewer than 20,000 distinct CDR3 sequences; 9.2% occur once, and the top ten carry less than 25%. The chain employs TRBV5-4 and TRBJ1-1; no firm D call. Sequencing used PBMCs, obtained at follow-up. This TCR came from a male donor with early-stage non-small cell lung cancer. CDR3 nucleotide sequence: TGTGCCAGCAGCCGAGCCTTGAACACTGAAGCTTTCTTT. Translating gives CASSRALNTEAFF.